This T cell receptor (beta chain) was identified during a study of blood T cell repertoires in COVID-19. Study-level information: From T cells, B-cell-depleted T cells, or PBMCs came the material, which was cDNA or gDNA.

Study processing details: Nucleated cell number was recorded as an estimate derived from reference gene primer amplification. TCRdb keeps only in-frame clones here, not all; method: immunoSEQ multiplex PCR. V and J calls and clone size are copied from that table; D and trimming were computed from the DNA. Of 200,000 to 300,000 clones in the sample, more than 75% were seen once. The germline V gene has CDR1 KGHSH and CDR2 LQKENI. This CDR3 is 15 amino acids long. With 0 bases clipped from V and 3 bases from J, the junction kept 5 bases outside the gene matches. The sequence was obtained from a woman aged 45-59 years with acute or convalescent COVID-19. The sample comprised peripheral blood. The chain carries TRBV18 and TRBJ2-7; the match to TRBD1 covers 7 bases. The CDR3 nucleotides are TGTGCCAGCTCACCACCCAACCGGGACAGCTACGAGCAGTACTTC. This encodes CASSPPNRDSYEQYF.